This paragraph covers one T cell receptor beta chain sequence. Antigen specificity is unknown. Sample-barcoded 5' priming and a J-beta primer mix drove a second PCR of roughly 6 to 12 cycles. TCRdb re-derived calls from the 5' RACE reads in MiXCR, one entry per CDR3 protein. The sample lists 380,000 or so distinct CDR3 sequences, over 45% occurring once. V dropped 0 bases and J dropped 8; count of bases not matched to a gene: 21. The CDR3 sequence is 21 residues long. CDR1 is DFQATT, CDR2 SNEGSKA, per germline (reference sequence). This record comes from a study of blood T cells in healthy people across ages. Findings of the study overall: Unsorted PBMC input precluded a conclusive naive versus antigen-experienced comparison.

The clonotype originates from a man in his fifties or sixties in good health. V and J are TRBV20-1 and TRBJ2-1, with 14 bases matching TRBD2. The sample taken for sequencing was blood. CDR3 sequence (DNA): TGCAGTGCTAGAGATGGGGCCCGAGGGACTAGCGGGAGCTTGGTAGGCGATGAGCAGTTCTTC. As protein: CSARDGARGTSGSLVGDEQFF.